Sequencing of this TCR beta chain was carried out in a study of cytomegalovirus exposure and HLA in healthy donors. The CDR3 runs 14 residues. The V end was cut by 3 bases, the J end by 5 bases, with 14 bases between. Germline V gene sequence: CDR1 SEHNR, CDR2 FQNEAQ (reference sequence). PCR involved 60 Vbeta and 13 Jbeta primers. Repertoires were generated with immunoSEQ multiplex PCR, while TCRdb's copy carries only in-frame clones and drops some. The sample yields 150,000 to 200,000 clones, 65% to 85% seen once. This clone was recorded only once. The TCR originated in a woman younger than 45 in good health and CMV-seropositive. The sequencing sample was made of PBMCs. The rearrangement links TRBV7-9 to TRBJ2-7; maybe TRBD2 (5 bases). CDR3 sequence (DNA): TGTGCCAGCAGCTTTAGCGTGGGATCGGACGAGCAGTACTTC. Protein product: CASSFSVGSDEQYF. Drawing the rest from reference TRBV7-9 and TRBJ2-7, the complete variable domain is DTGVSQNPRHKITKRGQNVTFRCDPISEHNRLYWYRQTLGQGPEFLTYFQNEAQLEKSRLLSDRFSAERPKGSFSTLEIQRTEQGDSAMYLCASSFSVGSDEQYFGPGTRLTVT.